The T cell receptor (beta chain) under discussion was sequenced for a study of siplizumab effects on memory and regulatory T cells. The CDR3 consists of 13 residues. In germline, CDR1 is SGDLS, CDR2 YYNGEE. V was pared by 2 bases and J by 2 bases, with 7 bases between. Remarks on this clone: Its target is not known.

Study outcomes and limitations: Naive T cells looked more diverse than memory cells, and they looked like major contributors to the alloresponse.

Researchers maintained the mixed lymphocyte reaction cells in coculture at 37°C for less than seven days. CFSE marked responder PBMCs and Violet Dye marked stimulator PBMCs, which were mixed 1:1. Produced via immunoSEQ multiplex PCR; TCRdb's table is partial and in-frame only. The sample carries 15,000 to 20,000 clones, around 40% recorded once. The gene calls are TRBV9 and TRBJ1-1, with D possibly being TRBD1 (5 bases). The sequencing sample was made of CFSE-low (dividing) CD4+ T cells sorted from an allogeneic mixed lymphocyte reaction. This TCR came from a human donor in good health; the cells came from an allogeneic mixed lymphocyte reaction. Some clones in this sample may be carry-over from other donors' samples. The CDR3 nucleotides read TGTGCCAGCAGCGTCCAGGGTAACACTGAAGCTTTCTTT. Translation: CASSVQGNTEAFF.